This TCR beta chain was found in a study of human T cells and chemical hapten exposure. As the library was built, unique molecular identifiers were attached to individual cDNA molecules. TCRdb reprocessed the RACE reads with MiXCR, giving one entry per CDR3 protein. The table includes roughly 38,000 distinct CDR3 sequences, more than 10% detected once. Overall study results and limits: There was a positive correlation between PT1 expanded TCR counts and patch test score. The formation of large CDR3 similarity clusters by expanded TCRs significantly exceeded that of controls.

As to this clonotype: Its antigen is as yet unknown. A junction end diverges from the germline sequence, so it may reflect a read error.

The time point here: pre-sensitization, week 0. Sample treatment: therapeutic diphenylcyclopropenone sensitization with weekly scalp DPC. The authors extracted total RNA from unfractionated whole blood. Phlebotomy was performed prior to application of every patch test. Per the germline V gene, CDR1 is KGHSH and CDR2 is LQKENI. The CDR3 sequence is 14 residues long. This TCR was sampled from a woman aged 40-49 years with alopecia areata. Some clones in this sample may be carry-over from other donors' samples. This chain connects TRBV18 to TRBJ2-3; tentative D call: TRBD2 (5 bases). Source: whole blood, taken in connection with sensitization to the hapten diphenylcyclopropenone (DPC). CDR3: CASSPDSSTDTQYF. DNA of the CDR3: TGTGCCAGCTCACCTGACTCTAGCACTGATACGCAGTATTTT.